The 23 T cell receptor beta chains below come from one sample, sequenced in a study of blood T cell repertoires in COVID-19. The repertoire was sequenced with immunoSEQ multiplex PCR; TCRdb's copy has only in-frame clones and lacks some. Of fewer than 450,000 clones in the sample, 90% were seen once. The sample taken for sequencing was PBMCs or T cells enriched from blood (not recorded which). The receptors here all came from a man between 18 and 35 years old who had recovered from COVID-19.

The rearrangement links TRBV10-3 to TRBJ2-2, with TRBD1 as a possible D gene (6 bases). CDR1 is ENHRY and CDR2 is SYGVKD in the germline V gene. The CDR3 is 17 residues long. Trimming removed 8 bases from V and 1 base from J, with 20 bases in between. The CDR3 nucleotides read TGTGCCATCCGGAGAGGCGGAGAGACAGGGAACACCGGGGAGCTGTTTTTT. Its protein product is CAIRRGGETGNTGELFF.

V usage is TRBV5-6 and J usage is TRBJ2-5; no clear D. This CDR3 spans 14 amino acids. Germline values: CDR1 SGHDT, CDR2 YYEEEE. The ends were cut back, 6 bases at V and 5 bases at J, with 17 bases in the middle. The chain's CDR3 is CASTSRNPMETQYF. DNA for the CDR3: TGTGCCAGCACCTCCAGGAACCCCATGGAGACCCAGTACTTC. The variable domain in full, with the rest retrieved from reference TRBV5-6 and TRBJ2-5, is DAGVTQSPTHLIKTRGQQVTLRCSPKSGHDTVSWYQQALGQGPQFIFQYYEEEERQRGNFPDRFSGHQFPNYSSELNVNALLLGDSALYLCASTSRNPMETQYFGPGTRLLVL.

This clone was seen a handful of times. The DNA of the CDR3 is TGTGCCAGCACCACGAGGGGGTCGGGGACTAACTATGGCTACACCTTC. It specifies CASTTRGSGTNYGYTF. The chain recombines TRBV27 with TRBJ1-2, with a weak D call TRBD1 (6 bases). Germline V gene lookup returns CDR1 MNHEY and CDR2 SMNVEV (reference sequence). The CDR3 extends over 16 amino acids. Trimming removed 7 bases at V and 0 bases at J, with 18 bases between.

This clone was observed a single time. The V call is TRBV6-5, the J call TRBJ2-2, with a weak D call TRBD1 (6 bases). Germline assignment: CDR1 MNHEY and CDR2 SVGAGI. The ends were cut back, 11 bases at V and 1 base at J, with 11 bases in the middle. CDR3 length: 13 residues. CDR3 protein: CALQDRNTGELFF. DNA of the CDR3: TGTGCCCTCCAGGACAGGAACACCGGGGAGCTGTTTTTT.

A single count supports this clone. The sample holds other DNA sequences that translate to the same CDR3. The genes are TRBV2 and TRBJ1-1; TRBD1 aligns across 10 bases. The CDR3 is made up of 13 amino acids. Germline V gene lookup returns CDR1 SNHLY and CDR2 FYNNEI. V was pared by 6 bases and J by 5 bases, with 3 bases of the junction left unmatched. The CDR3 region has the DNA TGTGCCAGCAGACTGGACAGGGGGACTGAAGCTTTCTTT. Encoded protein: CASRLDRGTEAFF.

Only a few counts were recorded for this clone. V usage is TRBV7-9 and J usage is TRBJ1-5; D gene uncertain. This CDR3 has 14 residues. Germline V gene data show CDR1 as SEHNR and CDR2 as FQNEAQ (reference sequence). With 4 bases removed from V and 3 bases from J, the gap between germline ends came to 10 bases. The CDR3 region is CASSSDIYNQPQHF. CDR3 nucleotides: TGTGCCAGCAGCTCCGACATCTACAATCAGCCCCAGCATTTT.

This clone was seen a few times. This chain joins TRBV10-3 and TRBJ1-2; no clear D gene. The CDR3 length is 13 residues. Trimming pared 3 bases from V and 8 bases from J, leaving 13 bases between. Per the germline V gene, CDR1 is ENHRY and CDR2 is SYGVKD. CDR3 in amino acids: CAISDEGVRGYTF. The CDR3 DNA reads as TGTGCCATCAGTGATGAGGGAGTGAGAGGCTACACCTTC.

The chain is built from TRBV12-5 and TRBJ1-2; unclear D gene. Germline-derived CDR1 and CDR2 are LGHNT and FRNRAP. V lost 0 bases to trimming and J lost 0 bases, with 17 bases between them. This CDR3 comprises 18 residues. The CDR3 sequence: CASGLVEKFGGANYGYTF. The CDR3 DNA reads as TGTGCTAGTGGTTTGGTGGAGAAATTCGGAGGAGCTAACTATGGCTACACCTTC.

The chain couples TRBV7-8 to TRBJ1-3; D is perhaps TRBD1 (5 bases). CDR3 length: 16 amino acids. The germline gives CDR1 SGHVS, CDR2 FQNEAQ. Trimming cost V 2 bases and J 0 bases, with 11 bases left between them. Here the CDR3 DNA reads TGTGCCAGCAGCTTACAGGGCTCGAGCTCTGGAAACACCATATATTTT. Translated: CASSLQGSSSGNTIYF. Complete variable domain (other parts from reference TRBV7-8 and TRBJ1-3): GAGVSQSPRYKVAKRGQDVALRCDPISGHVSLFWYQQALGQGPEFLTYFQNEAQLDKSGLPSDRFFAERPEGSVSTLKIQRTQQEDSAVYLCASSLQGSSSGNTIYFGEGSWLTVV.

The V gene is TRBV3-1 (or the pseudogene TRBV3-2), the J gene TRBJ1-1, with D perhaps matching TRBD1 (6 bases). Germline V gives CDR1 LGHDT, CDR2 YNNKEL (reference sequence). Trimming removed 4 bases at V and 7 bases at J, with 10 bases between. The CDR3 is 12 amino acids. CDR3 DNA: TGTGCCAGCAGCCGAACAGGGCGTGAAGCTTTCTTT. Its translation is CASSRTGREAFF.

Many counts were recorded for this clone. J is TRBJ1-4 and V is TRBV15; no firm D call. The CDR3 has 14 amino acids. CDR1 and CDR2 from the germline V gene are LNHNV and YYDKDF (reference sequence). Trimming stripped 0 bases from V and 5 bases from J, with 7 bases between. The CDR3 is CATSRDMRNEKLFF. CDR3 nucleotides: TGTGCCACCAGCAGAGACATGAGAAATGAAAAACTGTTTTTT. The entire variable domain, with the rest obtained from reference TRBV15 and TRBJ1-4, is as follows: DAMVIQNPRYQVTQFGKPVTLSCSQTLNHNVMYWYQQKSSQAPKLLFHYYDKDFNNEADTPDNFQSRRPNTSFCFLDIRSPGLGDTAMYLCATSRDMRNEKLFFGSGTQLSVL.

The chain carries TRBV2 and TRBJ1-5; D gene uncertain. Germline CDR1 SNHLY, CDR2 FYNNEI. The germline V and J ends were trimmed by 5 bases and 0 bases, with 11 bases remaining between them. This CDR3 is 15 amino acids long. This CDR3 is CASSSSDISNQPQHF. Here the CDR3 DNA reads TGTGCCAGCAGTAGCTCTGACATTAGCAATCAGCCCCAGCATTTT.

The V gene is TRBV4-1, the J gene TRBJ2-3, with 8 bases aligning to TRBD1. The germline CDR1 and CDR2 sequences are MGHRA and YSYEKL. The CDR3 spans 15 residues. The V and J ends lost 4 bases and 1 base, in that order; junction bases with no gene match: 4. CDR3 DNA: TGCGCCAGCAGCCCGACAGGGGCCCGCACAGATACGCAGTATTTT. It codes for CASSPTGARTDTQYF.

The chain carries TRBV10-3 and TRBJ1-2, with a possible D match to TRBD1 (5 bases). CDR1 and CDR2 (germline): ENHRY, SYGVKD. V lost 2 bases, J lost 3 bases, and 13 bases lay in between. The length of the CDR3 is 15 residues. CDR3 amino acids: CAISENRPYDYGYTF. In nucleotides, the CDR3 is TGTGCCATCAGTGAGAACAGGCCCTATGACTATGGCTACACCTTC.

V and J are TRBV12-5 and TRBJ1-1; tentatively, D is TRBD1 (5 bases). From germline, CDR1 is LGHNT and CDR2 FRNRAP. V lost 3 bases and J lost 10, with 18 bases in between. The CDR3 totals 14 residues. The CDR3 reads CASGLSGTLGRAFF. In DNA, the CDR3 is TGTGCTAGTGGTTTATCCGGGACTCTTGGAAGAGCTTTCTTT.

This chain joins TRBV3-1 (or the pseudogene TRBV3-2) and TRBJ1-4; unclear D gene. Germline V gives CDR1 LGHDT, CDR2 YNNKEL (reference sequence). The CDR3 length is 16 residues. Trimming took 0 bases from V and 0 from J, leaving 8 bases between them. The CDR3 DNA is TGTGCCAGCAGCCAAGATTTAACAGCAACTAATGAAAAACTGTTTTTT. The encoded protein is CASSQDLTATNEKLFF.

This clone was recorded only once. This chain joins TRBV24-1 and TRBJ2-2; 12 bases match TRBD2. Germline lookup yields CDR1 KGHDR and CDR2 SFDVKD. J lost 4 bases, V lost 3 bases, and 14 bases had no gene match. This CDR3 contains 20 residues. CDR3 DNA sequence: TGTGCCACCAGTGATCGAAAGACTAGCGGGGGCCTCCGGGGCACCGGGGAGCTGTTTTTT. Residues: CATSDRKTSGGLRGTGELFF.

The chain is built from TRBV27 and TRBJ2-7; 14 positions match TRBD2. V lost 8 bases, J lost 4 bases, and 4 bases stayed unmatched. CDR3 length equals 14 residues. Germline CDR1 is MNHEY and CDR2 is SMNVEV (reference sequence). CDR3 nucleotides: TGTGCCAGCGGGGGACTAGCGGGAGTTTACGAGCAGTACTTC. Translation gives CASGGLAGVYEQYF.

This clone has a single count. The chain carries TRBV19 and TRBJ1-1; D is unresolved. Germline CDR1 reads LNHDA; CDR2 reads SQIVND (reference sequence). V gave up 3 bases and J gave up 11 bases, with 22 bases separating them. This CDR3 contains 15 residues. The CDR3 region is CASSMVPRYSTEAFF. The CDR3 nucleotides read TGTGCCAGTAGTATGGTCCCGCGATATAGTACGGAGGCTTTCTTT.

The count of this clone is one. The rearrangement joins TRBV6-5 to TRBJ1-1; D is unclear. Trimming took 5 bases from V and 7 from J, leaving 11 bases between them. The length of the CDR3 is 12 residues. Germline CDR1 is MNHEY and CDR2 is SVGAGI. As DNA, the CDR3 is TGTGCCAGCAGTCCGCGGGCTCGTGAAGCTTTCTTT. Translating gives CASSPRAREAFF.

The chain carries TRBV19 and TRBJ2-2; D is uncertain. Germline V lookup: CDR1 LNHDA, CDR2 SQIVND (reference sequence). The V and J ends lost 0 bases and 6 bases respectively, with 5 bases between them. CDR3 length: 13 amino acids. CDR3 sequence: CASSIDPSGELFF. The CDR3 nucleotides read TGTGCCAGTAGTATAGACCCATCCGGGGAGCTGTTTTTT. Variable domain in full (rest from reference TRBV19 and TRBJ2-2): DGGITQSPKYLFRKEGQNVTLSCEQNLNHDAMYWYRQDPGQGLRLIYYSQIVNDFQKGDIAEGYSVSREKKESFPLTVTSAQKNPTAFYLCASSIDPSGELFFGEGSRLTVL.

V and J are TRBV19 and TRBJ2-1; a weak D match, TRBD2 (7 bases). This CDR3 is built from 13 residues. Germline lookup yields CDR1 LNHDA and CDR2 SQIVND (reference sequence). The V end was cut by 7 bases, the J end by 2 bases, with 9 bases between. This CDR3 is CASMRGPYNEQFF. The CDR3 nucleotides read TGTGCCAGTATGCGGGGGCCCTACAATGAGCAGTTCTTC.

The rearrangement links TRBV5-1 to TRBJ2-1; 9 bases align to TRBD2. CDR3 length: 14 residues. Germline loops: CDR1 SGHRS, CDR2 YFSETQ. The V segment lost 2 bases and the J segment 5 bases; nucleotides outside the gene matches: 2. The CDR3 is CASSLLAGNNEQFF. CDR3 in DNA: TGCGCCAGCAGCTTACTAGCGGGCAACAATGAGCAGTTCTTC. The entire variable domain, with the rest obtained from reference TRBV5-1 and TRBJ2-1, is as follows: KAGVTQTPRYLIKTRGQQVTLSCSPISGHRSVSWYQQTPGQGLQFLFEYFSETQRNKGNFPGRFSGRQFSNSRSEMNVSTLELGDSALYLCASSLLAGNNEQFFGPGTRLTVL.